The 5 T cell receptor beta chains presented below share a single source sample, sequenced in a study of T cell responses to AZD1222 COVID-19 vaccine. The table came from immunoSEQ multiplex PCR; TCRdb's copy has only in-frame clones and leaves some out. The table records 100,000 to 150,000 clones, roughly 84% of them present only once. Sequences were derived from peripheral blood, sampled 28 days after the second AZD1222 dose. Receptor source: an adult who received the AZD1222 COVID-19 vaccine.

A single count supports this clone. The chain couples TRBV6-2 or TRBV6-3 to TRBJ1-5; D remains ambiguous. In germline, CDR1 is MNHEY, CDR2 SVGEGT. V lost 6 bases and J 7 bases, leaving 28 bases between the germline ends. The CDR3 loop spans 18 amino acids. Here the CDR3 reads CASSPIPLHTGLVQPQHF. CDR3 coding DNA: TGTGCCAGCAGCCCTATACCCTTACACACGGGGTTGGTCCAGCCCCAGCATTTT.

CDR3 amino acids: CASSQSRENSYEQYF. CDR3 coding DNA: TGTGCCAGCTCACAATCCAGGGAGAACTCCTACGAGCAGTACTTC. This chain uses TRBV18 with TRBJ2-7; D possibly uses TRBD1 or TRBD2 (5 bases each). The CDR3 is made up of 15 amino acids. In germline, CDR1 is KGHSH, CDR2 LQKENI. Deletions cut 4 bases from V and 0 bases from J, with 13 bases between.

This clone has only one observation. V is TRBV9 and J is TRBJ2-1; the D is unclear. This CDR3 region has 14 residues. The V gene's germline CDR1 is SGDLS and CDR2 YYNGEE. V lost 4 bases and J 1 base, leaving 9 bases between the germline ends. The CDR3 sequence: CASSRQASYNEQFF. The CDR3 region has the DNA TGTGCCAGCAGCCGTCAGGCTTCCTACAATGAGCAGTTCTTC.

This clone was seen a handful of times. This sequence joins TRBV19 and TRBJ1-1, with TRBD1 as a possible D gene (5 bases). This CDR3 spans 14 amino acids. The V end lost 6 bases, the J end lost 1 base, and 12 bases lay between the germline ends. The V gene's germline CDR1 is LNHDA and CDR2 SQIVND (reference sequence). CDR3 loop: CASSPGRGNTEAFF. The CDR3 DNA is TGTGCCAGTAGCCCCGGTAGGGGGAACACTGAAGCTTTCTTT.

The rearrangement links TRBV3-1 (or the pseudogene TRBV3-2) to TRBJ1-5; no definite D call. This CDR3 is built from 14 residues. Germline loops: CDR1 LGHDT, CDR2 YNNKEL (reference sequence). Trimming cost V 0 bases and J 4 bases, with 7 bases left between them. CDR3 residues: CASSQDWQNQPQHF. For the CDR3, the DNA is TGTGCCAGCAGCCAAGATTGGCAGAATCAGCCCCAGCATTTT.